The 9 T cell receptor beta chains reported below all come from one sample, sequenced in a study of blood T cell repertoires in COVID-19. Only in-frame clones appear in the TCRdb table, and some are missing; sequencing was by immunoSEQ multiplex PCR. The table lists 160,000 or so clones, about 89% of them singletons, with roughly 2.8% in the top ten. Sequences were obtained from peripheral blood. These receptors came from a man between 60 and 75 years old with acute or convalescent COVID-19.

The V gene is TRBV11-2, the J gene TRBJ1-2, with 8 nucleotides matching TRBD1. The CDR3 totals 16 residues. Germline CDR1 SGHAT, CDR2 FQNNGV. With V trimmed by 0 bases and J by 4 bases, 7 bases remained unmatched. CDR3 sequence: CASSLDMPGGSYGYTF. The DNA for the CDR3 is TGTGCCAGCAGCTTAGATATGCCAGGGGGCAGCTATGGCTACACCTTC.

J is TRBJ2-1 and V is TRBV30; D gene uncertain. CDR3 length equals 13 residues. V lost 0 bases, J lost 5 bases, and 8 bases lay in between. Germline V gives CDR1 GTSNPN, CDR2 SVGIG (reference sequence). In nucleotides, the CDR3 is TGTGCCTGGAGTGTATCCCAGGACAATGAGCAGTTCTTC. Encoded protein: CAWSVSQDNEQFF.

The chain uses TRBV7-8 and TRBJ1-5; 7 positions agree with TRBD1. CDR3 size: 13 residues. Trimming removed 3 bases from V and 7 bases from J; junction bases left unmatched: 3. CDR1 and CDR2 (germline): SGHVS, FQNEAQ. The CDR3 is CASSFDREQPQHF. CDR3 sequence (DNA): TGTGCCAGCAGCTTTGACAGGGAGCAGCCCCAGCATTTT.

The chain uses TRBV7-3 and TRBJ1-2, with TRBD1 matching 7 bases. CDR1 is SGHTA and CDR2 is FQGTGA in the germline V gene. CDR3 length equals 13 residues. V shed 5 bases and J 6 bases; nucleotides not matched to a gene: 6. The CDR3 DNA reads TGTGCCAGCAGCGAACAGGGGAAGGATGGCTACACCTTC. Its translation is CASSEQGKDGYTF.

V gene TRBV3-1 (or the pseudogene TRBV3-2) combines with J gene TRBJ1-1; maybe TRBD1 (5 bases). This CDR3 has 14 residues. V was shortened by 4 bases and J by 5 bases, with 14 bases between the two germline ends. Germline CDR1 LGHDT, CDR2 YNNKEL (reference sequence). The CDR3 nucleotides are TGTGCCAGCAGCCCCGGTGGGGCGGGGACTGAAGCTTTCTTT. It encodes CASSPGGAGTEAFF.

V is TRBV7-2 and J is TRBJ2-1; 7 nucleotides line up with TRBD2. CDR3 length equals 15 residues. In germline, CDR1 is SGHTA, CDR2 FQGNSA. V trimming: 8 bases; J trimming: 4 bases; junction bases outside the gene matches: 11. CDR3 residues: CASGFTGGKYNEQFF. In DNA form, the CDR3 reads TGTGCCAGCGGGTTCACCGGGGGGAAATACAATGAGCAGTTCTTC.

In DNA, the CDR3 is TGTGCCAAAAGGGGGCCCTCGAACACTGAAGCTTTCTTT. Translation gives CAKRGPSNTEAFF. V gene TRBV21-1 combines with J gene TRBJ1-1; the table names TRBD1, a call not compared with the DNA. TRBV21-1 is designated a pseudogene. This CDR3 has 13 residues.

The genes are TRBV5-1 and TRBJ2-7; 11 bases are a match to TRBD2. This CDR3 is 16 amino acids long. V gave up 4 bases and J gave up 3 bases; unmatched junction bases: 9. Germline loops: CDR1 SGHRS, CDR2 YFSETQ. CDR3 protein: CASSPRGSGGDYEQYF. Written as DNA, the CDR3 is TGCGCCAGCAGCCCAAGGGGTAGCGGGGGGGACTACGAGCAGTACTTC.

The chain has TRBV11-2 and TRBJ2-3, with 11 bases aligning to TRBD2. Trimming at V came to 10 bases and at J to 2 bases, leaving 8 bases not matched to a gene. Germline V gene lookup returns CDR1 SGHAT and CDR2 FQNNGV. The CDR3 has 15 residues. The CDR3 DNA follows: TGTGCCACCTCCCTAGCGGGGGGATTCACAGATACGCAGTATTTT. It encodes CATSLAGGFTDTQYF.